This TCR beta chain was captured by sequencing in a study of CD8 T cells in ankylosing spondylitis. Study results and caveats: Seven to nine highly homologous variants made up a TCR beta motif, and this motif appeared characteristic of ankylosing spondylitis blood. Earlier studies detected some motif variants in reactive arthritis synovial fluid and blood. The authors reported significant enrichment of disease-linked clones in matched ankylosing spondylitis synovial fluid.

This clonotype was recorded a few times. Its antigen is not identified. Molecular-barcoded quantitative 5'-RACE produced these TCR beta libraries. A single record per CDR3 protein comes from TCRdb applying MiXCR to the 5' RACE reads. Of around 150,000 distinct CDR3 sequences in the sample, approximately 10% were seen once. With V trimmed by 2 bases and J by 12 bases, 5 bases remained unmatched. Germline V gives CDR1 SGHTA, CDR2 FQGNSA. CDR3 length: 12 amino acids. The sample was blood, either unsorted or a sorted T cell fraction (not recorded which). This sequence joins TRBV7-2 and TRBJ2-7, with 9 nucleotides matching TRBD1. The receptor was isolated from a male donor with ankylosing spondylitis or in good health (not recorded which). In DNA form, the CDR3 reads TGTGCCAGCAGCTTATCCGGGACAGGGCTGTACTTC. Encoded protein: CASSLSGTGLYF.